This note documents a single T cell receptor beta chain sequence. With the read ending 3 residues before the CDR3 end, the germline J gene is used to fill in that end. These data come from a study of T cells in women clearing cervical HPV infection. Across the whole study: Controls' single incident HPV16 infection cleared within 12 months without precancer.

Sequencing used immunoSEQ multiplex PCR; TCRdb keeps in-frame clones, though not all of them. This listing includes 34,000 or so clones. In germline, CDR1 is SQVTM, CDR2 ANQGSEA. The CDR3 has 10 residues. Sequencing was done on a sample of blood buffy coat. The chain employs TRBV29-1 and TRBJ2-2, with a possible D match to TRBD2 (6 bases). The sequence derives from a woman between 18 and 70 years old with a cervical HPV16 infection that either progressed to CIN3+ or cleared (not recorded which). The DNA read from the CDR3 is TGCAGCGGGGCGGGGCCTTCG. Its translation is CSGAGPS. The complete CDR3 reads CSGAGPSLFF.